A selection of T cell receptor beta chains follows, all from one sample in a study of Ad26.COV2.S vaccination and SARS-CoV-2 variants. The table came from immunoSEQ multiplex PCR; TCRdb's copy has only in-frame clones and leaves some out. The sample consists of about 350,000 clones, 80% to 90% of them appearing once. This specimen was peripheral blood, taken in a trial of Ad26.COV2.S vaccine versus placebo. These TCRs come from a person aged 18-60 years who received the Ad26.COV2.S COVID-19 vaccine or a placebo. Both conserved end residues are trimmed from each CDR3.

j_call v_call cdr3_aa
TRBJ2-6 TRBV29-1 SVEAGTPRTGANVLT
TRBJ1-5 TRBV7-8 ASSLRAAPQH
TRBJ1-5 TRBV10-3 AISEGQQNQPQH
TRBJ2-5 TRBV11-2 ASTPLGGAFHETQY
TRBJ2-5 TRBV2 ASSIRGLAGVETQY
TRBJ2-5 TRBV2 ASKGTPGTQY
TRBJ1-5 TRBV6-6 ASSVQPQH
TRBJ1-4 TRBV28 ASSFGNRGSEKLF
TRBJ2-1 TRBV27 ASSLGSAGSQWDEQF
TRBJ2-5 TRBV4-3 ASSQRGDKTQETQY
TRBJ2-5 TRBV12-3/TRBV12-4 ASRRQTQTQY
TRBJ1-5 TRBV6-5 ASSFGGQGNQPQH
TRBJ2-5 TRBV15 ATSRDGWETQY
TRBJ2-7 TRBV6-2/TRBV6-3 ASSYGGQVFYEQY
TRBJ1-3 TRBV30 AWTDNPGVQSGNTIY
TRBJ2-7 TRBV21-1 ASSKRVSGGGGYEQY
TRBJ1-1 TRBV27 ASSPGGEGNTEAF
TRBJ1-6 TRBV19 ASSTPDRTESYNSPLH
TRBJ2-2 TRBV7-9 AIHRSGTGELF
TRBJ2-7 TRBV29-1 SVARGTSGSHSYEQY
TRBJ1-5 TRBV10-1 ASITQSRIKPASNQPQH
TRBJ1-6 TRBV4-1 ASSQGIGRDNSPLH
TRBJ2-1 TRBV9 ASSVGGSSSYNEQF
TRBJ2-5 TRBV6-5 ASRRGAGETQY
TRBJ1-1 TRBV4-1 ASSHNSMNTEAF
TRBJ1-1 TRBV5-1 ASSLRGSGTEAF
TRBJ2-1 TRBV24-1 ATSVTGGQGEQF
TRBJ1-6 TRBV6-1 ASSEGTSPLH
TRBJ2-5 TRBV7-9 ASSATGGLAGSEETQY
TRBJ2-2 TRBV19 ASSTGTGPHGELF
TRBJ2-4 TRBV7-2 ASSSYPWGADENIQY
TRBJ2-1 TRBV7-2 ASSSSPGATEQF
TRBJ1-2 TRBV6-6 ASSSTDSNYGYT
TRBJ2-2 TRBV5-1 ASRSTGAPTGELF
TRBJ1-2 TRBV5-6 ASSLEGAYGYT
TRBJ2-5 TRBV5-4 ASSSWTEETQY
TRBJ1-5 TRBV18 ASSPGRGGNQPQH
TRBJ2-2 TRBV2 ASRLQGANTGELF
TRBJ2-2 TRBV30 AWRDSNTGELF
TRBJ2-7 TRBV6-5 ASSRTDRRDYEQY
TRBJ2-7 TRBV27 ASSSPGTNQRSYEQY
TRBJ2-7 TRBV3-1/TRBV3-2 ASSLNSYEQY
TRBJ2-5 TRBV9 ASSPQRPGRYQETQY
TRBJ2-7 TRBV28 ASRRGATYEQY
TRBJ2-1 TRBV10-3 AISEDVENEQF
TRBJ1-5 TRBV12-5 ASGLSGGGNQPQH
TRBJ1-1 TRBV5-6 ASSVVTGRVDTEAF
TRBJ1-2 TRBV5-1 ASSPPGQGASYGYT
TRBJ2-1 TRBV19 ASSISSYNEQF
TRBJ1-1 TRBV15 ATSPRGNTEAF
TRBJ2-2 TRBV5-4 ASSQAGTYTGELF
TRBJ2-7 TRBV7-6 ASSREQY
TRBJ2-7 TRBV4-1 ASSLGPSYEQY
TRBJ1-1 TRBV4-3 ASSQDLRQAGTEAF
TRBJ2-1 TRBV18 ASSPGLAGGLYNEQF
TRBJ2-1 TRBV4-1 ASSQGVGGYGLTNEQF
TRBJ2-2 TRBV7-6 ASSLVTTGELF
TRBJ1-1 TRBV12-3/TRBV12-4 ASSLLPGAEAF